Following are 20 T cell receptor beta chains from one sample sequenced in a study of cytomegalovirus exposure and HLA in healthy donors. PCR employed 60 Vbeta and 13 Jbeta primers. Assay: immunoSEQ multiplex PCR; the TCRdb copy retains only in-frame clones and omits some. Of 80,000 to 130,000 clones in the sample, about 75% are singletons; the top ten hold roughly an eighth. Sequencing input: PBMCs. These receptors all come from a male donor in good health and CMV-seropositive.

Worth noting for this clone: Within the sample, other DNA sequences also encode this same CDR3. The chain is built from TRBV12-5 and TRBJ1-5; a weak D match, TRBD1 (5 bases). Looked up from germline, CDR1 is LGHNT and CDR2 is FRNRAP. The CDR3 loop spans 13 amino acids. Trimming left V 2 bases short and J 4 bases short, with 6 bases between. The CDR3 loop reads CASGLQGNQPQHF. CDR3 nucleotide sequence: TGTGCTAGTGGTTTGCAGGGTAATCAGCCCCAGCATTTT.

This clone was picked up a small number of times. V is TRBV5-1 and J is TRBJ1-6; the match to TRBD1 covers 7 bases. This CDR3 is built from 16 residues. Losses at the gene ends were 4 bases for V and 0 bases for J; bases not matched to a gene: 4. Germline CDR1 SGHRS, CDR2 YFSETQ. CDR3 nucleotides: TGCGCCAGCAGCCCGGACAGGAGCTCCTATAATTCACCCCTCCACTTT. This gives the protein CASSPDRSSYNSPLHF.

V usage is TRBV5-6 and J usage is TRBJ2-5; TRBD2 might be the D (5 bases). The J call is in doubt because the DNA end fits TRBJ2-7 better. This CDR3 spans 13 amino acids. Germline V gene lookup returns CDR1 SGHDT and CDR2 YYEEEE. CDR3 region: CASSLFGRDEQYF. The CDR3 DNA sequence: TGTGCCAGCAGCTTGTTTGGGCGGGACGAGCAGTACTTC.

This chain links TRBV7-8 with TRBJ2-5; TRBD1 aligns across 8 bases. J gave up 4 bases and V 1 base, and 8 bases lay outside the gene matches. Germline lookup yields CDR1 SGHVS and CDR2 FQNEAQ. The CDR3 loop spans 16 amino acids. In nucleotides, the CDR3 is TGTGCCAGCAGCTTAGAGCTGGGACAGGCGGGAGAGACCCAGTACTTC. It specifies CASSLELGQAGETQYF.

The chain recombines TRBV9 with TRBJ2-1; 11 nucleotides match TRBD2. The CDR3 is 16 amino acids. Germline V gene lookup returns CDR1 SGDLS and CDR2 YYNGEE. Trimming cost V 0 bases and J 4 bases; bases outside gene matches: 3. The CDR3 coding sequence is TGTGCCAGCAGCGTAGTAGGGACTAGCGGATACAATGAGCAGTTCTTC. Protein sequence: CASSVVGTSGYNEQFF.

The rearrangement uses TRBV7-9 and TRBJ2-3, with D uncertain. The V and J ends lost 7 bases and 4 bases respectively, with 9 bases between them. Germline V gene data show CDR1 as SEHNR and CDR2 as FQNEAQ (reference sequence). The CDR3 runs 12 residues. As DNA, the CDR3 is TGTGCCAGCACCCTTGCGGCAGATACGCAGTATTTT. Translating gives CASTLAADTQYF. Complete variable domain (other parts from reference TRBV7-9 and TRBJ2-3): DTGVSQNPRHKITKRGQNVTFRCDPISEHNRLYWYRQTLGQGPEFLTYFQNEAQLEKSRLLSDRFSAERPKGSFSTLEIQRTEQGDSAMYLCASTLAADTQYFGPGTRLTVL.

This clone was found a few times. J is TRBJ2-5 and V is TRBV6-1; TRBD2 aligns across 10 bases. The CDR3 is 16 amino acids. Looked up from germline, CDR1 is MNHNS and CDR2 is SASEGT. The V segment lost 4 bases and the J segment 11 bases; nucleotides outside the gene matches: 16. For the CDR3, the DNA is TGTGCCAGCAGTGGAGGGAGAAGCGGGGGGGCGGGGGAGCAGTACTTC. Protein sequence: CASSGGRSGGAGEQYF.

V usage is TRBV5-6 and J usage is TRBJ2-7; 8 nucleotides agree with TRBD1. The CDR3 has 13 amino acids. Germline V gene sequence: CDR1 SGHDT, CDR2 YYEEEE. Trimming cost V 4 bases and J 9 bases; bases outside gene matches: 9. The DNA for the CDR3 is TGTGCCAGCAGCCCTAGGACAGGGCGCGGGCAGTACTTC. Protein product: CASSPRTGRGQYF.

J is TRBJ1-5 and V is TRBV10-1, with 7 nucleotides matching TRBD1. The V segment lost 0 bases and the J segment 6 bases; nucleotides outside the gene matches: 5. Germline V CDR1 and CDR2: WNHNN, SYGVQD (reference sequence). This CDR3 spans 15 amino acids. The CDR3 here is CASSESSSGGQPQHF. The CDR3 bases are TGCGCCAGCAGTGAGTCGTCTTCAGGGGGTCAGCCCCAGCATTTT.

This clone has a handful of counts. The chain employs TRBV9 and TRBJ2-2; TRBD1 matches at 9 bases. Per the germline V gene, CDR1 is SGDLS and CDR2 is YYNGEE. The ends lost 3 bases at V and 4 bases at J; junction bases unmatched: 7. There are 16 residues in the CDR3. The CDR3 DNA is TGTGCCAGCAGCGCTCCGGACAGGGGAGGCACCGGGGAGCTGTTTTTT. It yields the protein CASSAPDRGGTGELFF.

The chain carries TRBV14 and TRBJ1-1; 7 positions agree with TRBD1. Losses at the gene ends were 2 bases for V and 2 bases for J; bases not matched to a gene: 8. There are 16 residues in the CDR3. CDR1 SGHDN and CDR2 FVKESK come from the germline V gene. The CDR3 region is CASSQWSGTANTEAFF. The CDR3 DNA sequence: TGTGCCAGCAGCCAATGGTCCGGGACAGCCAACACTGAAGCTTTCTTT. Looking up the rest from reference TRBV14 and TRBJ1-1 gives the full variable domain: EAGVTQFPSHSVIEKGQTVTLRCDPISGHDNLYWYRRVMGKEIKFLLHFVKESKQDESGMPNNRFLAERTGGTYSTLKVQPAELEDSGVYFCASSQWSGTANTEAFFGQGTRLTVV.

The chain uses TRBV6-5 and TRBJ2-7; TRBD1 matches 10 bases. CDR1 is MNHEY, CDR2 SVGAGI, per germline. Trimming cost V 5 bases and J 4 bases; bases outside gene matches: 5. The CDR3 runs 14 residues. The DNA for the CDR3 is TGTGCCAGCAGTCCCGGGACAGGGGTTTACGAGCAGTACTTC. Translation gives CASSPGTGVYEQYF.

Only a few counts were recorded for this clone. Since the CDR3 does not end with the conserved phenylalanine or tryptophan, this likely comes from a read error. The J gene is TRBJ2-2, the V gene TRBV9, with D hard to call. V dropped 4 bases and J dropped 1 base, with 5 bases sitting between them. There are 13 residues in the CDR3. Germline V gene lookup returns CDR1 SGDLS and CDR2 YYNGEE. CDR3 DNA sequence: TGTGCCAGCAGCCAACAGAACACCGGGGAGCTGTTTGTT. It translates to CASSQQNTGELFV.

The chain uses TRBV30 and TRBJ2-1; possibly TRBD1 for D (6 bases). V was shortened by 3 bases and J by 9 bases, with 12 bases between the two germline ends. In germline, CDR1 is GTSNPN, CDR2 SVGIG (reference sequence). The CDR3 extends over 12 amino acids. The CDR3 sequence: CAWRTGGREQFF. DNA for the CDR3: TGTGCCTGGAGGACAGGCGGACGTGAGCAGTTCTTC.

A few counts support this clone. The J gene is TRBJ2-2, the V gene TRBV11-3, with a possible D match to TRBD2 (5 bases). The CDR3 spans 16 residues. The germline V gene encodes CDR1 SGHNT and CDR2 YENEEA. The germline V and J ends were trimmed by 1 base and 7 bases, with 16 bases remaining between them. CDR3 bases: TGTGCCAGCAGCTTAGGAGGGCCCGGAGGTCACGGGGAGCTGTTTTTT. This translates into CASSLGGPGGHGELFF.

The chain uses TRBV9 and TRBJ2-2, with D possibly TRBD2 on 6 matching bases. With 5 bases removed from V and 3 bases from J, the gap between germline ends came to 11 bases. This CDR3 has 14 amino acids. Germline CDR1 and CDR2: SGDLS and YYNGEE. DNA of the CDR3: TGTGCCAGCAGAACAGGAGGGTACACCGGGGAGCTGTTTTTT. Protein: CASRTGGYTGELFF.

The CDR3 DNA is TGTGCCAGCAGACCCACACCACGAACTACCTACGAGCAGTACTTC. Protein product: CASRPTPRTTYEQYF. V gene TRBV27 combines with J gene TRBJ2-7; D is unresolved. This CDR3 is built from 15 residues. Germline-derived CDR1 and CDR2 are MNHEY and SMNVEV (reference sequence). The V gene lost 6 bases and the J gene lost 2 bases, with 17 bases spanning the gap.

The chain employs TRBV7-7 and TRBJ2-2; tentative D call: TRBD2 (6 bases). V was cut by 5 bases and J by 1 base, with 8 bases left in between. Germline CDR1 and CDR2: SSHAT and FNYEAQ (reference sequence). The CDR3 sequence is 14 residues long. CDR3 in DNA: TGTGCCAGCAGCGCCGGGGGGAACACCGGGGAGCTGTTTTTT. Residues: CASSAGGNTGELFF.

The rearrangement links TRBV2 to TRBJ2-2; 10 positions agree with TRBD2. V lost 11 bases, J lost 0 bases, and 3 bases stayed unmatched. Per the germline V gene, CDR1 is SNHLY and CDR2 is FYNNEI. The CDR3 sequence is 14 residues long. CDR3: CAGSGGTNTGELFF. CDR3 coding DNA: TGTGCCGGTAGCGGGGGGACGAACACCGGGGAGCTGTTTTTT. The full variable domain, rest sourced from reference TRBV2 and TRBJ2-2, is EPEVTQTPSHQVTQMGQEVILRCVPISNHLYFYWYRQILGQKVEFLVSFYNNEISEKSEIFDDQFSVERPDGSNFTLKIRSTKLEDSAMYFCAGSGGTNTGELFFGEGSRLTVL.

This chain uses TRBV4-1 with TRBJ1-5, with TRBD1 as a possible D gene (5 bases). The CDR3 length is 17 residues. V lost 1 base and J 5 bases, leaving 18 bases between the germline ends. Per the germline V gene, CDR1 is MGHRA and CDR2 is YSYEKL. CDR3 residues: CASSQVNLVPGYQPQHF. The CDR3 nucleotides read TGCGCCAGCAGCCAAGTGAACCTCGTACCAGGGTATCAGCCCCAGCATTTT.